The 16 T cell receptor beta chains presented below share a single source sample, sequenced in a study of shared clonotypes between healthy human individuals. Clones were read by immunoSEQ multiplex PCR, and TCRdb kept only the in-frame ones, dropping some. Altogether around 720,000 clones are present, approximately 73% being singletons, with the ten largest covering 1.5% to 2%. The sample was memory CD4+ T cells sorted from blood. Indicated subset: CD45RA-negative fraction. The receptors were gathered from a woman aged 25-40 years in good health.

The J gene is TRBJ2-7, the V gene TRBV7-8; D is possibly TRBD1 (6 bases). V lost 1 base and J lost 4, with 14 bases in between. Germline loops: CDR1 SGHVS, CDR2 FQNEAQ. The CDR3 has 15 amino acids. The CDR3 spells CASSLGNRVEYEQYF. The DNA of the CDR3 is TGTGCCAGCAGCTTAGGTAACAGGGTAGAGTACGAGCAGTACTTC.

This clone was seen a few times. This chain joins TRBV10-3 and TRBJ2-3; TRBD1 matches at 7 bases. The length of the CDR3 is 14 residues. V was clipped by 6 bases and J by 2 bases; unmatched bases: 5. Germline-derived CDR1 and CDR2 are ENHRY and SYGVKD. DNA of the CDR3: TGTGCCATCAGCTGGACAGGCCCCACAGATACGCAGTATTTT. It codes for CAISWTGPTDTQYF.

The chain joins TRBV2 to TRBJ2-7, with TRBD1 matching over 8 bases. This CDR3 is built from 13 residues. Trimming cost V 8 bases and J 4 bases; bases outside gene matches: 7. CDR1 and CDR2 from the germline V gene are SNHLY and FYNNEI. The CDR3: CASGGQGLYEQYF. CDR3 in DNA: TGTGCCAGCGGAGGACAGGGACTGTACGAGCAGTACTTC. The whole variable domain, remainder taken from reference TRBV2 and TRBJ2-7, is EPEVTQTPSHQVTQMGQEVILRCVPISNHLYFYWYRQILGQKVEFLVSFYNNEISEKSEIFDDQFSVERPDGSNFTLKIRSTKLEDSAMYFCASGGQGLYEQYFGPGTRLTVT.

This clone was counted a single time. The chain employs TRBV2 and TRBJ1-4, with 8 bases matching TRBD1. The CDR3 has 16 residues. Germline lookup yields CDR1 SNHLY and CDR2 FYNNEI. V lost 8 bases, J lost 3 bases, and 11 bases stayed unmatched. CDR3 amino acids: CASSGTGIGANEKLFF. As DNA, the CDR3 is TGTGCCAGCTCTGGGACAGGTATTGGGGCTAATGAAAAACTGTTTTTT.

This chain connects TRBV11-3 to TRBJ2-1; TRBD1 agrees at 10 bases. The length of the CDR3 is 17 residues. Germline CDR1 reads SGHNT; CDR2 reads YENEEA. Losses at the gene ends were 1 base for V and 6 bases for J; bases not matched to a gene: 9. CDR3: CASSLGATGGASNEQFF. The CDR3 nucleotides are TGTGCCAGCAGCTTAGGAGCGACAGGGGGCGCAAGCAATGAGCAGTTCTTC.

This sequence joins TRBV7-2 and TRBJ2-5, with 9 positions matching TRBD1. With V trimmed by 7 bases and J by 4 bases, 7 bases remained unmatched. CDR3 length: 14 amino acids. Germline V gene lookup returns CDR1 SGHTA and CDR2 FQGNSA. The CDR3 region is CASKDRGGLETQYF. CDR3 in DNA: TGTGCCAGCAAAGACAGGGGGGGGCTAGAGACCCAGTACTTC.

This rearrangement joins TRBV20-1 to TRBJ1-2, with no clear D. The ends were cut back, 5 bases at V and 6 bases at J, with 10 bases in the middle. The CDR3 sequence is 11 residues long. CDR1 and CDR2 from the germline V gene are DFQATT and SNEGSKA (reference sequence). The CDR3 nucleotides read TGCAGTGCTGCCCTCACCAATGGCTACACCTTC. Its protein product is CSAALTNGYTF.

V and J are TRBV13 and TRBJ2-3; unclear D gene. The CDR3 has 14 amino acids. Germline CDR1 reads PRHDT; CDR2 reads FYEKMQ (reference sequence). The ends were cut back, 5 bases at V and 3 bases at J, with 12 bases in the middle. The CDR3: CASSRPSITDTQYF. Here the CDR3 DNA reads TGTGCCAGCAGCCGACCCAGTATTACAGATACGCAGTATTTT.

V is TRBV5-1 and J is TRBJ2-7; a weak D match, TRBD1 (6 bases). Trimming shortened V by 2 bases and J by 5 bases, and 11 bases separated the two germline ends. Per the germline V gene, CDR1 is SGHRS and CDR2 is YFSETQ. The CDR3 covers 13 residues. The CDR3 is CASSLRQGNEQYF. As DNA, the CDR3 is TGCGCCAGCAGCTTAAGGCAGGGGAACGAGCAGTACTTC.

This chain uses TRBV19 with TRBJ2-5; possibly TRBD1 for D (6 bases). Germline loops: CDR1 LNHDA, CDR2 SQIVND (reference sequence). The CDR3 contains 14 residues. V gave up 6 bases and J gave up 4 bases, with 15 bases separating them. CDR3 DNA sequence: TGTGCCAGTAGCTCGAACAGGGTAGGAGAGACCCAGTACTTC. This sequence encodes CASSSNRVGETQYF.

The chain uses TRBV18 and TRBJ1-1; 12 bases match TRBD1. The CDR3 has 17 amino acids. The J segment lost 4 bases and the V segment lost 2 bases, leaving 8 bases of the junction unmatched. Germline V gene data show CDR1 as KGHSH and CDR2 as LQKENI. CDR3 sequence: CASSPYLGQGAGTEAFF. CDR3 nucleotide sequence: TGTGCCAGCTCACCATACCTGGGACAGGGGGCGGGCACTGAAGCTTTCTTT.

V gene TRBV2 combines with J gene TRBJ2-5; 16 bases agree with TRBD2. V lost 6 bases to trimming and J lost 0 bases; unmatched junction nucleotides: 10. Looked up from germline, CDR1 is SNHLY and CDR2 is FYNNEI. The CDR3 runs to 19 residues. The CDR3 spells CASSASGLAGGLYQETQYF. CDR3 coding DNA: TGTGCCAGCAGCGCCTCGGGACTAGCGGGGGGGCTGTACCAAGAGACCCAGTACTTC.

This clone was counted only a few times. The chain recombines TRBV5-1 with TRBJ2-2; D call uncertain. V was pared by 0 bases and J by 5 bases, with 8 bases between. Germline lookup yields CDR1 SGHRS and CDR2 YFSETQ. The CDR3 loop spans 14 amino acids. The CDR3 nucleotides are TGCGCCAGCAGCTTGGATACGTGGACCGGGGAGCTGTTTTTT. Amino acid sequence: CASSLDTWTGELFF.

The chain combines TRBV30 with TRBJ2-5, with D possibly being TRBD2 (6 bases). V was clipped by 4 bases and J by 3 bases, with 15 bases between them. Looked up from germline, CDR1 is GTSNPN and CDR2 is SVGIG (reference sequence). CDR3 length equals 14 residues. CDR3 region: CAWKSGTPKETQYF. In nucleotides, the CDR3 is TGTGCCTGGAAATCCGGGACTCCTAAAGAGACCCAGTACTTC. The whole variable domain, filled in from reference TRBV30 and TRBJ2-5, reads SQTIHQWPATLVQPVGSPLSLECTVEGTSNPNLYWYRQAAGRGLQLLFYSVGIGQISSEVPQNLSASRPQDRQFILSSKKLLLSDSGFYLCAWKSGTPKETQYFGPGTRLLVL.

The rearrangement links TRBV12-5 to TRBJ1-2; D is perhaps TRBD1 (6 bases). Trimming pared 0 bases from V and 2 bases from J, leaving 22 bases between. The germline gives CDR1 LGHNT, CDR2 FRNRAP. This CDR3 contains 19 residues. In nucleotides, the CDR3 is TGTGCTAGTGGTTTGGTACTCGGGCAGGGGAGGTTAGAAAACTATGGCTACACCTTC. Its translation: CASGLVLGQGRLENYGYTF.

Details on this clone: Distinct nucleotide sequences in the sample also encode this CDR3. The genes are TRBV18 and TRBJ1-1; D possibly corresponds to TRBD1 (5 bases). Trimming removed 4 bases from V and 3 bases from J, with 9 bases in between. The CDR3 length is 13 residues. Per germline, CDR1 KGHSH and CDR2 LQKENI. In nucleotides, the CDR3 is TGTGCCAGCTCACAGGGGAGGGACACTGAAGCTTTCTTT. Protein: CASSQGRDTEAFF.